This paragraph covers one TCR beta chain sequence. This specimen belongs to a study of blood T cell repertoires in COVID-19. Overall study: Sources were T cells, B-cell-depleted T cells, or PBMCs; the material itself was cDNA or gDNA.

Assay: immunoSEQ multiplex PCR; the TCRdb copy retains only in-frame clones and omits some. The sample yields around 500,000 clones, approximately 86% seen once. Participant ages covered about 18 to 95 years across 24 US areas. Assignments of participants to cohorts depended upon their own reported clinical history. The sample consisted of PBMCs or T cells enriched from blood (not recorded which). The TCR comes from a woman aged 60-70 years who had recovered from COVID-19.

The CDR3 here is CASNPGGGDTEAFF. CDR3 coding DNA: TGCGCCAGCAATCCGGGAGGGGGGGACACTGAAGCTTTCTTT. This chain connects TRBV5-1 to TRBJ1-1; D is possibly TRBD1 (6 bases). Per germline, CDR1 SGHRS and CDR2 YFSETQ. V was trimmed by 6 bases and J by 3 bases, leaving 15 bases between them. This CDR3 has 14 residues.